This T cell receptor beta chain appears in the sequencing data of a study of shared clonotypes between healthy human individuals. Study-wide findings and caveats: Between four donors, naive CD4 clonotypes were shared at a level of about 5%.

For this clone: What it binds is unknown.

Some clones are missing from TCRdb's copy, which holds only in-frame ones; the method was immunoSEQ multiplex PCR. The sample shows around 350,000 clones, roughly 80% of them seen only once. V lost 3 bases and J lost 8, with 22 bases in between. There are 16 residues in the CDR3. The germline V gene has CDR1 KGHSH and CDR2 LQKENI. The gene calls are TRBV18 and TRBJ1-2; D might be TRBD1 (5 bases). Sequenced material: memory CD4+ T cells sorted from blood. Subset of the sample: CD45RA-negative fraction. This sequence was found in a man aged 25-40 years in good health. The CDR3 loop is CASSPKSQGLLQGYTF. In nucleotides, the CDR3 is TGTGCCAGCTCACCTAAGAGCCAGGGATTATTGCAAGGCTACACCTTC.